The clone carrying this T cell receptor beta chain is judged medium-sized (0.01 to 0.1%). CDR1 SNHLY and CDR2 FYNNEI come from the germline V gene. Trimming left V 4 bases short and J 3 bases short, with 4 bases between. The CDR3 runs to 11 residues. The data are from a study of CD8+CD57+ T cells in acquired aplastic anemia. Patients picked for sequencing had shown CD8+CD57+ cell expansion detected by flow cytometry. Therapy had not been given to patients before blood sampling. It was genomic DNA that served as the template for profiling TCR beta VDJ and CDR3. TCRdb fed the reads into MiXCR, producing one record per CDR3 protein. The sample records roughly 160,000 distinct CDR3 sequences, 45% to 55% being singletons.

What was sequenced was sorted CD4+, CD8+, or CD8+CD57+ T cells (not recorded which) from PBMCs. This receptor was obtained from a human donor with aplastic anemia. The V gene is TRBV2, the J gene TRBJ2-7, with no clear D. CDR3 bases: TGTGCCAGCAGTGGCAACTACGAGCAGTACTTC. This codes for CASSGNYEQYF.